The 27 T cell receptor beta chains listed next were all sequenced from one sample in a study of cytomegalovirus exposure and HLA in healthy donors. Use of 60 Vbeta and 13 Jbeta primers characterized the PCR. The assay was immunoSEQ multiplex PCR, and TCRdb's table has in-frame clones only and misses some. The specimen's table records 70,000 or so clones. The sequencing input was PBMCs. These receptors came from a boy aged 5 to 17 in good health and CMV-seronegative.

The genes are TRBV9 and TRBJ2-7, with 7 bases lining up with TRBD1. Germline V CDR1 and CDR2: SGDLS, YYNGEE. The CDR3 is 14 residues long. Trimming removed 4 bases from V and 2 bases from J; junction bases left unmatched: 6. The CDR3, as DNA: TGTGCCAGCAGCCCACAAGGACAGGCCTACGAGCAGTACTTC. Amino acids: CASSPQGQAYEQYF.

The chain recombines TRBV19 with TRBJ2-7; D perhaps matches TRBD1 (6 bases). The V gene's germline CDR1 is LNHDA and CDR2 SQIVND (reference sequence). The V end was cut by 3 bases, the J end by 5 bases, with 8 bases between. This CDR3 contains 12 residues. In nucleotides, the CDR3 is TGTGCCAGTAGTATCAACAGGGACGAGCAGTACTTC. It codes for CASSINRDEQYF.

The chain links TRBV25-1 to TRBJ1-2; 7 bases fit TRBD1. The length of the CDR3 is 17 residues. Germline V gives CDR1 MGHDK, CDR2 SYGVNS. V shed 3 bases, J shed 4 bases, and the junction held 14 bases outside the gene matches. As DNA, the CDR3 is TGTGCCAGCAGTGAGGTGACAGGGAAAGGGGGAGGCTATGGCTACACCTTC. This translates into CASSEVTGKGGGYGYTF.

The rearrangement joins TRBV5-6 to TRBJ2-1; 11 bases match TRBD2. Germline loops: CDR1 SGHDT, CDR2 YYEEEE. CDR3 size: 17 residues. After removal of 4 bases from V and 0 bases from J, the junction contained 6 bases not matched to a gene. DNA for the CDR3: TGTGCCAGCAGCGGTAGCGGGGGGGCGAGCTCCTACAATGAGCAGTTCTTC. Protein sequence: CASSGSGGASSYNEQFF.

V gene TRBV28 combines with J gene TRBJ2-5, with 7 bases matching TRBD1. V lost 5 bases and J lost 1; bases outside the gene matches: 10. Germline-derived CDR1 and CDR2 are MDHEN and SYDVKM. CDR3 size: 16 residues. The CDR3: CASSDGQVLIQETQYF. The DNA for the CDR3 is TGTGCCAGCAGTGACGGACAGGTTCTGATCCAAGAGACCCAGTACTTC. The whole variable domain, filled in from reference TRBV28 and TRBJ2-5, reads DVKVTQSSRYLVKRTGEKVFLECVQDMDHENMFWYRQDPGLGLRLIYFSYDVKMKEKGDIPEGYSVSREKKERFSLILESASTNQTSMYLCASSDGQVLIQETQYFGPGTRLLVL.

The rearrangement joins TRBV29-1 to TRBJ1-1, with D hard to call. The length of the CDR3 is 10 residues. V was clipped by 4 bases and J by 11 bases, with 11 bases between them. Germline V gene sequence: CDR1 SQVTM, CDR2 ANQGSEA. The CDR3 region has the DNA TGCAGCGTTGTCGGGGTGAACGCTTTCTTT. This sequence encodes CSVVGVNAFF.

The CDR3 loop is CASRLLLTDTQYF. The CDR3 DNA sequence: TGTGCCAGCAGGTTACTCCTCACAGATACGCAGTATTTT. The rearrangement uses TRBV27 and TRBJ2-3; D is unresolved. The CDR3 sequence is 13 residues long. The V and J ends lost 6 bases and 2 bases respectively, with 9 bases between them. Per germline, CDR1 MNHEY and CDR2 SMNVEV (reference sequence).

The chain is built from TRBV11-2 and TRBJ2-1; 7 nucleotides align to TRBD2. Per the germline V gene, CDR1 is SGHAT and CDR2 is FQNNGV. V shed 4 bases and J 0 bases; nucleotides not matched to a gene: 3. The CDR3 covers 15 residues. Written as DNA, the CDR3 is TGTGCCAGCAGCTCCGGGGGGAGCTCCTACAATGAGCAGTTCTTC. It codes for CASSSGGSSYNEQFF.

J is TRBJ1-5 and V is TRBV27; TRBD1 matches 7 bases. Per germline, CDR1 MNHEY and CDR2 SMNVEV (reference sequence). The V and J ends lost 3 bases and 4 bases, in that order; junction bases with no gene match: 3. The CDR3 covers 14 residues. The CDR3 reads CASSFGQANQPQHF. CDR3 bases: TGTGCCAGCAGTTTTGGACAGGCGAATCAGCCCCAGCATTTT.

The rearrangement links TRBV2 to TRBJ2-3; D perhaps matches TRBD1 (5 bases). The CDR3 runs to 14 residues. CDR1 and CDR2 from the germline V gene are SNHLY and FYNNEI. V was shortened by 4 bases and J by 7 bases, with 15 bases between the two germline ends. CDR3 DNA sequence: TGTGCCAGCAGTGCTCTACAGGCCCAACATACGCAGTATTTT. Its protein is CASSALQAQHTQYF.

The gene calls are TRBV6-5 and TRBJ2-1; weak D call: TRBD1 (6 bases). The CDR3 totals 13 residues. In germline, CDR1 is MNHEY, CDR2 SVGAGI. The V end lost 6 bases, the J end lost 6 bases, and 12 bases lay between the germline ends. This chain's CDR3 is CASSVGTFNEQFF. The CDR3 nucleotides read TGTGCCAGCAGCGTTGGGACATTCAATGAGCAGTTCTTC.

The chain joins TRBV12-5 to TRBJ1-1; unclear D gene. Deletions cut 3 bases from V and 6 bases from J, with 8 bases between. CDR1 and CDR2 from the germline V gene are LGHNT and FRNRAP. CDR3 length: 12 residues. The CDR3 coding sequence is TGTGCTAGTGGTTTCTCCCGGGCTGAAGCTTTCTTT. Translation: CASGFSRAEAFF.

The J gene is TRBJ1-2, the V gene TRBV27, with 8 bases that match TRBD1. Germline loops: CDR1 MNHEY, CDR2 SMNVEV (reference sequence). The CDR3 is 18 residues long. After removal of 0 bases from V and 4 bases from J, the junction contained 13 bases not matched to a gene. The CDR3 loop is CASSLSASGGTGRYGYTF. As DNA, the CDR3 is TGTGCCAGCAGTTTATCGGCGAGTGGCGGGACAGGACGCTATGGCTACACCTTC.

The chain has TRBV2 and TRBJ1-2, with 7 positions matching TRBD1. Per the germline V gene, CDR1 is SNHLY and CDR2 is FYNNEI. The CDR3 covers 14 residues. The trim removed 7 bases at V and 2 bases at J, leaving 7 bases unmatched. This CDR3 reads CASTTPGQNYGYTF. Written as DNA, the CDR3 is TGTGCCAGCACCACGCCGGGACAGAACTATGGCTACACCTTC.

The CDR3 nucleotides read TGTGCCAGCAGGAGGGAGGCAGCTGCAACTAATGAAAAACTGTTTTTT. This codes for CASRREAAATNEKLFF. This sequence joins TRBV2 and TRBJ1-4; D is unclear. Germline values: CDR1 SNHLY, CDR2 FYNNEI. This CDR3 has 16 amino acids. V was shortened by 6 bases and J by 0 bases, with 14 bases between the two germline ends.

The V call is TRBV11-2, the J call TRBJ1-1; 10 bases align to TRBD1. This CDR3 is 16 amino acids long. V lost 5 bases, J lost 0 bases, and 6 bases stayed unmatched. Germline CDR1 and CDR2: SGHAT and FQNNGV. CDR3 nucleotide sequence: TGTGCCAGCAGCCTTAGGACAGGGGGAATGAACACTGAAGCTTTCTTT. The encoded protein is CASSLRTGGMNTEAFF.

The chain links TRBV30 to TRBJ1-2; TRBD1 is a possible D gene (5 bases). With 5 bases removed from V and 8 bases from J, the gap between germline ends came to 12 bases. The CDR3 length is 11 residues. The germline V gene has CDR1 GTSNPN and CDR2 SVGIG (reference sequence). The CDR3 DNA reads as TGTGCCTGGGACCGGGAGGGGGGCTACACCTTC. This translates into CAWDREGGYTF.

CDR3 sequence reads: CASSLLGGSPETQYF. The CDR3 DNA is TGTGCCAGCAGCCTCTTAGGGGGTTCGCCAGAGACCCAGTACTTC. The chain couples TRBV4-2 to TRBJ2-5, with D tentatively TRBD1 (6 bases). V was pared by 4 bases and J by 4 bases, with 16 bases between. The CDR3 spans 15 residues. CDR1 and CDR2 from the germline V gene are LGHNA and YNFKEQ.

The J gene is TRBJ2-3, the V gene TRBV2, with 9 bases that match TRBD2. CDR1 and CDR2 from the germline V gene are SNHLY and FYNNEI. The CDR3 runs to 18 residues. V trimming: 2 bases; J trimming: 5 bases; junction bases outside the gene matches: 14. CDR3 sequence (DNA): TGTGCCAGCAGTGAAAGGCTAGCGGGATGGGATAACTTAGATACGCAGTATTTT. Protein: CASSERLAGWDNLDTQYF.

The chain carries TRBV7-2 and TRBJ2-1; 12 nucleotides line up with TRBD2. The CDR3 sequence is 15 residues long. V was pared by 3 bases and J by 7 bases, with 4 bases of the junction left unmatched. The germline V gene encodes CDR1 SGHTA and CDR2 FQGNSA. The CDR3 DNA reads as TGTGCCAGCAGCTTGACTAGCGGGAGATATAATGAGCAGTTCTTC. Its translation: CASSLTSGRYNEQFF. Full variable domain (missing parts from reference TRBV7-2 and TRBJ2-1): GAGVSQSPSNKVTEKGKDVELRCDPISGHTALYWYRQSLGQGLEFLIYFQGNSAPDKSGLPSDRFSAERTGGSVSTLTIQRTQQEDSAVYLCASSLTSGRYNEQFFGPGTRLTVL.

This chain uses TRBV4-3 with TRBJ1-2; D might be TRBD1 (6 bases). The CDR3 covers 15 residues. Germline-derived CDR1 and CDR2 are LGHNA and YSLEER. Trimming removed 1 base at V and 1 base at J, with 10 bases between. The CDR3 spells CASSQGTARNYGYTF. In nucleotides, the CDR3 is TGCGCCAGCAGCCAAGGGACAGCCCGTAACTATGGCTACACCTTC.

This chain uses TRBV29-1 with TRBJ2-3; a weak D match, TRBD2 (6 bases). Germline CDR1 is SQVTM and CDR2 is ANQGSEA. V was trimmed by 6 bases and J by 0 bases, leaving 16 bases between them. This CDR3 is built from 15 residues. CDR3 amino acids: CSVGGGLPSTDTQYF. The CDR3, as DNA: TGCAGCGTCGGAGGAGGGCTTCCTAGCACAGATACGCAGTATTTT.

The chain carries TRBV6-1 and TRBJ1-5, with no clear D. The CDR3 loop spans 13 amino acids. Germline V gene sequence: CDR1 MNHNS, CDR2 SASEGT. Trimming stripped 7 bases from V and 6 bases from J, with 13 bases between. CDR3 sequence: CASTGGPGQPQHF. The CDR3 DNA is TGTGCCAGCACGGGCGGGCCGGGTCAGCCCCAGCATTTT.

The chain recombines TRBV6-5 with TRBJ1-2; possibly TRBD1 for D (6 bases). CDR3 length: 15 residues. V dropped 10 bases and J dropped 4 bases, with 22 bases sitting between them. CDR1 is MNHEY, CDR2 SVGAGI, per germline. The CDR3 loop is CATNPLPLGGYGYTF. The CDR3 DNA sequence: TGTGCCACCAATCCCCTCCCCCTAGGGGGCTATGGCTACACCTTC.

The rearrangement links TRBV5-1 to TRBJ1-2; TRBD1 might be the D (5 bases). CDR1 is SGHRS and CDR2 is YFSETQ in the germline V gene. Trimming removed 3 bases from V and 6 bases from J, with 15 bases in between. The CDR3 runs to 14 residues. CDR3 sequence: CASSWGGSENGYTF. CDR3 bases: TGCGCCAGCAGCTGGGGGGGGTCGGAGAATGGCTACACCTTC.

J is TRBJ1-1 and V is TRBV19; weak D call: TRBD1 (6 bases). The V end lost 5 bases, the J end lost 5 bases, and 24 bases lay between the germline ends. This CDR3 spans 17 amino acids. Germline V gives CDR1 LNHDA, CDR2 SQIVND (reference sequence). The CDR3 protein is CASSDRTVNFLGTEAFF. The CDR3 DNA follows: TGTGCCAGTAGTGACCGGACAGTCAACTTTCTGGGGACTGAAGCTTTCTTT.

This chain connects TRBV7-8 to TRBJ1-4; D gene unclear. The CDR3 is made up of 12 amino acids. Germline V gene lookup returns CDR1 SGHVS and CDR2 FQNEAQ. Trimming stripped 1 base from V and 10 bases from J, with 7 bases between. In DNA, the CDR3 is TGTGCCAGCAGCTTAGAGACGGGAAAACTGTTTTTT. Translated, it gives CASSLETGKLFF. Full variable domain (outside the CDR3, taken from reference TRBV7-8 and TRBJ1-4): GAGVSQSPRYKVAKRGQDVALRCDPISGHVSLFWYQQALGQGPEFLTYFQNEAQLDKSGLPSDRFFAERPEGSVSTLKIQRTQQEDSAVYLCASSLETGKLFFGSGTQLSVL.